This section outlines one TCR beta chain sequence together with its context. Antigen specificity is unknown. The V gene lost 5 bases and the J gene lost 0 bases, with 14 bases spanning the gap. The CDR3 length is 15 residues. Germline V CDR1 and CDR2: MDHEN, SYDVKM. The ViraFEST assay expanded antigen-specific CD4+ T cells with viral peptide pools before sequencing. Researchers isolated CD4+ T cells once ten to eleven days of culture had elapsed. In culture with 8 to 10 IU/ml IL-2 and about 9.7 ug/ml peptides, PBMC were grown at some 2 million per well. This specimen belongs to a study of vaccination effects on CD4 cells after COVID-19. Study-wide findings and caveats: In healthy vaccinees, only 1 of 255 vaccine-induced clones cross-reacted with common cold coronaviruses.

Assay used: immunoSEQ multiplex PCR; TCRdb lists only in-frame clones, some missing. The sample consists of tens of thousands of clones, roughly 79% of them appearing once. This TCR derives from a human donor who received a COVID-19 vaccine. The rearrangement links TRBV28 to TRBJ2-7, with no clear D. The sequenced sample was CD4+ T cells from PBMCs cultured with HCoV-229E spike peptides, obtained before COVID-19 vaccination. The CDR3 here is CASSPLDRRSYEQYV. CDR3 nucleotides: TGTGCCAGCAGTCCGTTAGACCGACGCTCCTACGAGCAGTACGTC.